This T cell receptor beta chain was identified in a study of T cells in Graves' hyperthyroidism and ophthalmopathy. Germline trimming cut 3 bases from V and 2 bases from J; bases unmatched to any gene: 12. Germline loops: CDR1 DFQATT, CDR2 SNEGSKA (reference sequence). The CDR3 runs 16 residues. RNA transcripts served as the template for amplifying TCR beta CDR3 regions. HTBI primers drove first-round RT-PCR of the TCR CDR3. TCRdb recomputed calls from the multiplex PCR reads with MiXCR, one row per CDR3 protein. The sample shows 300,000 to 400,000 distinct CDR3 sequences, about 12% of them seen only once. Each patient was aged 18 to 65 and had newly diagnosed hyperthyroidism of under 2 months' duration. Whole-study findings and limits: A 13 V-J model separated ophthalmopathy from stable hyperthyroidism.

Ten or more counts support this clonotype. Its antigen is not known. The clonotype comes from a woman aged 18-30 years with Graves' hyperthyroidism. The sequenced sample consisted of blood. The V call is TRBV20-1, the J call TRBJ1-1, with 7 bases that match TRBD1. CDR3 residues: CSASPTGWLDNTEAFF. The CDR3 nucleotides are TGCAGTGCTAGCCCGACAGGGTGGTTGGATAACACTGAAGCTTTCTTT.